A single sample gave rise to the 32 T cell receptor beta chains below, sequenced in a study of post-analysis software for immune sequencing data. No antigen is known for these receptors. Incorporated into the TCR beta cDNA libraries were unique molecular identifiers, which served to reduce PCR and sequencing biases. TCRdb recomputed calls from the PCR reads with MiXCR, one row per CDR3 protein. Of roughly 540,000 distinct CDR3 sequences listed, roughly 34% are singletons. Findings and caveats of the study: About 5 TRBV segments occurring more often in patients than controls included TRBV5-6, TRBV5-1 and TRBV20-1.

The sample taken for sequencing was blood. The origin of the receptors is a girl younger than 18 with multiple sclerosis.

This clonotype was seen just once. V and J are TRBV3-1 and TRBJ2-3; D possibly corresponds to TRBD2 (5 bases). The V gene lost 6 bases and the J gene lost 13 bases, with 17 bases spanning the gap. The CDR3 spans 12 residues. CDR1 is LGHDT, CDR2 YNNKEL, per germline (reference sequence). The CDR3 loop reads CASRSGLMIKYF. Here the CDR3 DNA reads TGTGCCAGCAGAAGCGGACTCATGATTAAGTATTTT.

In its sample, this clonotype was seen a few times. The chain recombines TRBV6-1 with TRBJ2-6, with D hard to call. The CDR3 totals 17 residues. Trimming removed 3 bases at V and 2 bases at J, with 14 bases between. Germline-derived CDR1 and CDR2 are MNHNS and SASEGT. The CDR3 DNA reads TGTGCCAGCAGTGAGGGTCTCAGGTTGGCTGGGGCCAACGTCCTGACTTTC. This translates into CASSEGLRLAGANVLTF.

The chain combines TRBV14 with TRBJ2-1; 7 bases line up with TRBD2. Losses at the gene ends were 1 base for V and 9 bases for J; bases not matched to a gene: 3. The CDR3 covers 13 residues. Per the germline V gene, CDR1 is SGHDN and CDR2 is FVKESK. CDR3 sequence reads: CASSQVAGSEQFF. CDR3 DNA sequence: TGTGCCAGCAGCCAAGTAGCGGGCAGTGAGCAGTTCTTC.

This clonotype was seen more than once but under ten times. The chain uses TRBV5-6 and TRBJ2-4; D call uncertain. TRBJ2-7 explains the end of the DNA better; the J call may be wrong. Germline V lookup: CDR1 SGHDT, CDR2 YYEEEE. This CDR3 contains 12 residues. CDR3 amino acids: CASRFGVSEQYF. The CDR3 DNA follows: TGTGCCAGCAGATTCGGTGTAAGCGAGCAGTACTTC.

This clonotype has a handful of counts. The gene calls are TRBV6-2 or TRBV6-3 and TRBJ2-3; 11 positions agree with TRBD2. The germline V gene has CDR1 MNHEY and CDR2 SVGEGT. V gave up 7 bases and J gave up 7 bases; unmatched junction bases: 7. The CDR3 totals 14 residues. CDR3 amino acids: CASTYRTSGYTQYF. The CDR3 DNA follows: TGTGCCAGCACCTACCGGACTAGCGGGTATACGCAGTATTTT.

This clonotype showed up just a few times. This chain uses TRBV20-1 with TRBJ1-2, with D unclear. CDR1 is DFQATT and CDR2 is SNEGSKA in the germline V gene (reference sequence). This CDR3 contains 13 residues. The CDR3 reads CSLESTHNYGYTF. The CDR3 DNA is TGCAGCCTAGAATCTACACATAACTATGGCTACACCTTC.

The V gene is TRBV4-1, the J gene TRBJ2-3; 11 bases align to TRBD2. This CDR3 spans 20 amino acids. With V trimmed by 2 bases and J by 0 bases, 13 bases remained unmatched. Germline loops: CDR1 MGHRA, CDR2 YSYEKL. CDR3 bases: TGCGCCAGCAGCCAATCCAGGACTAGCGGGTTCTCATCTAGCACAGATACGCAGTATTTT. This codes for CASSQSRTSGFSSSTDTQYF.

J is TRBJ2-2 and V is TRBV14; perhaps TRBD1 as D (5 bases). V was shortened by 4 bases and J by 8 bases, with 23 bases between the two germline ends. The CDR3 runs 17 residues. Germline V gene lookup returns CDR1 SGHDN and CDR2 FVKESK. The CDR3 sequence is CASSPTSRGWSRGELFF. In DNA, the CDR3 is TGTGCCAGCAGCCCCACTTCTAGGGGTTGGAGTAGAGGGGAGCTGTTTTTT.

The CDR3 region is CSATPKAVETQYF. The CDR3 region has the DNA TGCAGTGCTACTCCCAAGGCCGTTGAGACCCAGTACTTC. V usage is TRBV20-1 and J usage is TRBJ2-4; no definite D call. The tail of the sequence fits TRBJ2-5 better, so the J call may be wrong. In germline, CDR1 is DFQATT, CDR2 SNEGSKA (reference sequence). There are 13 residues in the CDR3.

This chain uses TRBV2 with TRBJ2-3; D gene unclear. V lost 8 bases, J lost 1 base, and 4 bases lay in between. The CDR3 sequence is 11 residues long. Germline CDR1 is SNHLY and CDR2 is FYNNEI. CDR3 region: CASPGTDTQYF. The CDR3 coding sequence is TGTGCCAGCCCCGGCACAGATACGCAGTATTTT.

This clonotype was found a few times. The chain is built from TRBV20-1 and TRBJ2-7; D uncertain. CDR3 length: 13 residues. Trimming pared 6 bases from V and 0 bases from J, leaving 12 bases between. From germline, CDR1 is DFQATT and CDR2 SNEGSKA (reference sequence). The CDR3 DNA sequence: TGCAGTGCCCCTTCCAAGGACTCCTACGAGCAGTACTTC. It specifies CSAPSKDSYEQYF.

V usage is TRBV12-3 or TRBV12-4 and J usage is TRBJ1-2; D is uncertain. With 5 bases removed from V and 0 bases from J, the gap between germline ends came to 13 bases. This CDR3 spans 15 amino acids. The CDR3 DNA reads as TGTGCCAGCAGTCCTACGGGGAGATCTAACTATGGCTACACCTTC. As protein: CASSPTGRSNYGYTF.

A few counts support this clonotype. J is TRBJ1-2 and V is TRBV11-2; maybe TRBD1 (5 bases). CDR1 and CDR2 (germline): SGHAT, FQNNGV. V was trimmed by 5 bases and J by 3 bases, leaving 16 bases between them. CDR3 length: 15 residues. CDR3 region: CASSLGVGADYGYTF. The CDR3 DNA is TGTGCCAGCAGCCTAGGCGTCGGGGCGGACTATGGCTACACCTTC.

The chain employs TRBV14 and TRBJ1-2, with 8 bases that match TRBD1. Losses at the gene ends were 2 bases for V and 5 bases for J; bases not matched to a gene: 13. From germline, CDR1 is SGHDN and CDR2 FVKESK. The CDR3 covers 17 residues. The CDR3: CASSQTGTGPWVYGYTF. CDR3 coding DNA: TGTGCCAGCAGCCAAACCGGGACAGGCCCGTGGGTTTATGGCTACACCTTC.

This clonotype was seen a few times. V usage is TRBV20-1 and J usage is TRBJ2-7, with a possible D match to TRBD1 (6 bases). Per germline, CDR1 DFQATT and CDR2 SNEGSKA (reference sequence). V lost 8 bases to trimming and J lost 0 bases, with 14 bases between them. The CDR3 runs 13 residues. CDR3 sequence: CSPGTQDSYEQYF. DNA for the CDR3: TGCAGTCCCGGGACACAAGACTCCTACGAGCAGTACTTC.

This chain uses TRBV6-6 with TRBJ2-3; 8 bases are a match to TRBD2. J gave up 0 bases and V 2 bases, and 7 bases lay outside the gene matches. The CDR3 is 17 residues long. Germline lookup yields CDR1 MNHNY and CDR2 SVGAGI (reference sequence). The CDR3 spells CASSYDSLAASTDTQYF. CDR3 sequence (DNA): TGTGCCAGCAGTTACGACTCACTAGCGGCTAGCACAGATACGCAGTATTTT.

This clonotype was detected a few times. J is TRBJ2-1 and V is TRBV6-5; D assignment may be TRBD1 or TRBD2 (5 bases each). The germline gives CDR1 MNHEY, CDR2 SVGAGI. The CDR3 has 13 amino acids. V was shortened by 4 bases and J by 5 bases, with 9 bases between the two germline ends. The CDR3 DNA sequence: TGTGCCAGCAGTTCCGTGGGGGACAATGAGCAGTTCTTC. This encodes CASSSVGDNEQFF.

As DNA, the CDR3 is TGTGCCAGCAGTTCTCAGGAGACCCAGTTCTTC. Translated, it gives CASSSQETQFF. This rearrangement joins TRBV12-3 or TRBV12-4 to TRBJ2-1, with D hard to call. This CDR3 region has 11 residues. The germline V and J ends were trimmed by 4 bases and 13 bases, with 11 bases remaining between them.

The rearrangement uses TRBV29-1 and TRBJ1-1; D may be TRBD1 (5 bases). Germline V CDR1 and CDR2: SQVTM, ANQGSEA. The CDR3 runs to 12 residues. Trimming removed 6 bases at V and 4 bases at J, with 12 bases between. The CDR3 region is CSVARAVTEAFF. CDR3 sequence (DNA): TGCAGCGTCGCCAGGGCGGTCACTGAAGCTTTCTTT.

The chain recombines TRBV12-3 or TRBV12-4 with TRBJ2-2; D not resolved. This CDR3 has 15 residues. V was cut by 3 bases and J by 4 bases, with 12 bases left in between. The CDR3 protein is CASSFQGIGTGELFF. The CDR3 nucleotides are TGTGCCAGCAGTTTTCAAGGAATCGGCACCGGGGAGCTGTTTTTT.

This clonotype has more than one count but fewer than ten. The CDR3 spells CASSLLNGGTSGYNEQFF. The CDR3 DNA follows: TGCGCCAGCAGCTTGCTGAATGGGGGGACTAGCGGCTACAATGAGCAGTTCTTC. The V gene is TRBV5-1, the J gene TRBJ2-1; 11 bases map to TRBD2. Looked up from germline, CDR1 is SGHRS and CDR2 is YFSETQ. This CDR3 has 18 residues. V lost 1 base to trimming and J lost 3 bases; unmatched junction nucleotides: 9.

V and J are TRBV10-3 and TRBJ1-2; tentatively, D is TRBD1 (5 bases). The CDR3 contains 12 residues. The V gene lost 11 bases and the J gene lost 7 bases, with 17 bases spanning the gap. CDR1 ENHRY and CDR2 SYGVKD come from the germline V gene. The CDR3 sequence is CAFLRDESGYTF. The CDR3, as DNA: TGTGCCTTCCTCCGGGACGAAAGTGGCTACACCTTC.

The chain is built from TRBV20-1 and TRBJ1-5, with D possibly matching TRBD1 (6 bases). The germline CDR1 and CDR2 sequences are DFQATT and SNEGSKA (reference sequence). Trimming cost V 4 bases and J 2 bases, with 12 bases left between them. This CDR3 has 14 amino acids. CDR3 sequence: CSAIQGRGNQPQHF. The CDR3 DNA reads TGCAGTGCTATACAGGGTAGGGGCAATCAGCCCCAGCATTTT.

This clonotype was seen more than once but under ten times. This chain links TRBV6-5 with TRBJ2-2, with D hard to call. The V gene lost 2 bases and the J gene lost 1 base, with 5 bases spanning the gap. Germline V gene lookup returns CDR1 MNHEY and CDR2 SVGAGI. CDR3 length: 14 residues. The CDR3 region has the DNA TGTGCCAGCAGTTACGACTGGAACACCGGGGAGCTGTTTTTT. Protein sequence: CASSYDWNTGELFF.

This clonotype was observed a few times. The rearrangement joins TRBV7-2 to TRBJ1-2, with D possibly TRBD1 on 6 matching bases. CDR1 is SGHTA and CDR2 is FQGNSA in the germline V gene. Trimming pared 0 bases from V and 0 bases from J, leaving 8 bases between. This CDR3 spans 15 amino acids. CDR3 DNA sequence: TGTGCCAGCAGCTTAGCGACAGGCTCTAACTATGGCTACACCTTC. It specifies CASSLATGSNYGYTF.

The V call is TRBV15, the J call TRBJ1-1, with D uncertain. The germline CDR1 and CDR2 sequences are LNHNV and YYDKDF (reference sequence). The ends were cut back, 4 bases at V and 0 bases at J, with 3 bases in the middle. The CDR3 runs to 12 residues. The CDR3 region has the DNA TGTGCCACCAGCAAGGTGAACACTGAAGCTTTCTTT. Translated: CATSKVNTEAFF.

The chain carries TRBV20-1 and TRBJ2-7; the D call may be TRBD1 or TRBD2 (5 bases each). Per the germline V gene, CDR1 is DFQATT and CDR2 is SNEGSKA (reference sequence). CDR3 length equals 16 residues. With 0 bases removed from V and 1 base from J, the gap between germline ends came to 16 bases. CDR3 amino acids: CSARDPRQGPSYEQYF. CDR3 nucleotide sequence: TGCAGTGCTAGAGACCCCCGGCAGGGACCTTCCTACGAGCAGTACTTC.

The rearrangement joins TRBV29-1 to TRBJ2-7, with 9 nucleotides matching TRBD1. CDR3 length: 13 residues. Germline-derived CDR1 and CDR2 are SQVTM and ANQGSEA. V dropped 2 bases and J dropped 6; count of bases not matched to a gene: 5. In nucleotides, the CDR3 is TGCAGCGTTGAACGCGGGACAGGGCGCGAGCAGTACTTC. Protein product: CSVERGTGREQYF.

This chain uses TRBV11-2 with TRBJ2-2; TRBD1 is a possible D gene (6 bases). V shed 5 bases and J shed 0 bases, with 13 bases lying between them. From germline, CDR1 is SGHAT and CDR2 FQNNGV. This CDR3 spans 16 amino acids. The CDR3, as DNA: TGTGCCAGCAGCCTGATGGGGGCCTCGAACACCGGGGAGCTGTTTTTT. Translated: CASSLMGASNTGELFF.

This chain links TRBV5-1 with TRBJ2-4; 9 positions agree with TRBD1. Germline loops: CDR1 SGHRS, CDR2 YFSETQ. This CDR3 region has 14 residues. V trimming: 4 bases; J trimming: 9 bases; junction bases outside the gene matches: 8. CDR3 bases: TGCGCCAGCAGCATGCCGGGACAGGGTTCCATTCAGTACTTC. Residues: CASSMPGQGSIQYF.

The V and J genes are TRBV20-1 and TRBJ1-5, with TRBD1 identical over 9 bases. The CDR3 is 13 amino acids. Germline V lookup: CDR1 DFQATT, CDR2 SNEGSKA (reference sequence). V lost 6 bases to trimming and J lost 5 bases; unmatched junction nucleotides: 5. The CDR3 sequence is CSAGQGADQPQHF. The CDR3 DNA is TGCAGTGCGGGACAGGGTGCGGATCAGCCCCAGCATTTT.

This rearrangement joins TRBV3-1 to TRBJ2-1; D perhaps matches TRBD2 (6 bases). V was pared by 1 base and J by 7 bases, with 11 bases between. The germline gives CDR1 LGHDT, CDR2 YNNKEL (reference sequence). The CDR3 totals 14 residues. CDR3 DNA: TGTGCCAGCAGCCAAGCGATTCGGGGGAATGAGCAGTTCTTC. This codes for CASSQAIRGNEQFF.